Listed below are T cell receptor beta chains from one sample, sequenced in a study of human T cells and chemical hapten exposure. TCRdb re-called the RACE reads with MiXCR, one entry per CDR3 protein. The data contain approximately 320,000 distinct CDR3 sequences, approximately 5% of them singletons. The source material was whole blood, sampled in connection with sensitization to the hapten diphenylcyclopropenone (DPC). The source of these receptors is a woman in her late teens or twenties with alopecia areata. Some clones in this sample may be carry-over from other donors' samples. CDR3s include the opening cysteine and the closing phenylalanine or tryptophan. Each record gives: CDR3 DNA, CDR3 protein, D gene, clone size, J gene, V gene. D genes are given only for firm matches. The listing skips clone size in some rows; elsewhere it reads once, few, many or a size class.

DNA: TGTGCCACCAGCGACAGTTCAGAACTGTTTTTT
CDR3: CATSDSSELFF
D: NA
size: NA
J: TRBJ1-4
V: TRBV15

DNA: TGCAGCGTATCCGAAAGACAGGGAACGTTCGACGAGCAGTACTTC
CDR3: CSVSERQGTFDEQYF
D: TRBD1
size: few
J: TRBJ2-7
V: TRBV29-1

DNA: TGTGCCAGCAGCTTTGTTCGGTCAGATCTAGCCAAAAACATTCAGTACTTC
CDR3: CASSFVRSDLAKNIQYF
D: NA
size: NA
J: TRBJ2-4
V: TRBV7-9

DNA: TGCGCCAGCAGCGTGGGACTAGCGGAGACAGATACGCAGTATTTT
CDR3: CASSVGLAETDTQYF
D: TRBD2
size: NA
J: TRBJ2-3
V: TRBV5-1

DNA: TGCGCCAGCAGAAAGGACGGGGGGGATACGCAGTATTTT
CDR3: CASRKDGGDTQYF
D: TRBD2
size: many
J: TRBJ2-3
V: TRBV5-1

DNA: TGTGCCAGCAGCCGGGAAGGACAGGGTAGCAATCAGCCCCAGCATTTT
CDR3: CASSREGQGSNQPQHF
D: TRBD1
size: NA
J: TRBJ1-5
V: TRBV4-2

DNA: TGTGCCAGCAGCTTGGTTACAGGGAGGGGCACAGATACGCAGTATTTT
CDR3: CASSLVTGRGTDTQYF
D: NA
size: NA
J: TRBJ2-3
V: TRBV5-6

DNA: TGTGCCAGCAGTCAAAATCTGGACAGGGGGGGAGTTAGGAGGACTGAAGCTTTCTTT
CDR3: CASSQNLDRGGVRRTEAFF
D: TRBD1
size: many
J: TRBJ1-1
V: TRBV6-2/TRBV6-3

DNA: TGCAGCGAGGTCCGGGGGCAAATGAACACTGAAGCTTTCTTT
CDR3: CSEVRGQMNTEAFF
D: NA
size: NA
J: TRBJ1-1
V: TRBV29-1

DNA: TGTGCCAGCAGCCAAGACTGGGCAGGGATAGGGGATAATGAGCAGTTCTTC
CDR3: CASSQDWAGIGDNEQFF
D: NA
size: many
J: TRBJ2-1
V: TRBV4-2

DNA: TGTGCCAGCAGCCACAGGGGGCTGGACTATGGCTACACCTTC
CDR3: CASSHRGLDYGYTF
D: TRBD1
size: many
J: TRBJ1-2
V: TRBV3-1

DNA: TGTGCCAGCAGTTTTAGTATAGATCAGGGCTATGGCTACACCTTC
CDR3: CASSFSIDQGYGYTF
D: NA
size: few
J: TRBJ1-2
V: TRBV6-4

DNA: TGCAGTGCTAGAGACCCCCAGGGCGGGTCCTACGAGCAGTACTTC
CDR3: CSARDPQGGSYEQYF
D: NA
size: few
J: TRBJ2-7
V: TRBV20-1

DNA: TGTGCCATCAGTGGGCTAGCGGGGGGGCCGTACGGGCAGTACTTC
CDR3: CAISGLAGGPYGQYF
D: TRBD2
size: many
J: TRBJ2-7
V: TRBV10-3

DNA: TGTGCCAGCAGTTTCGACAGCGGCCTTCAAGAGACCCAGTACTTC
CDR3: CASSFDSGLQETQYF
D: NA
size: many
J: TRBJ2-5
V: TRBV12-3/TRBV12-4

DNA: TGTGCCAGCAGCCAAGGGCAGGGATTCTCACCCCTCCACTTT
CDR3: CASSQGQGFSPLHF
D: NA
size: NA
J: TRBJ1-6
V: TRBV3-1

DNA: TGTGCCAGCAGTTTGAACAGCGGGGGGACTGAAGCTTTCTTT
CDR3: CASSLNSGGTEAFF
D: NA
size: NA
J: TRBJ1-1
V: TRBV12-3/TRBV12-4

DNA: TGTGCCAGCAGCGAAGAAGTAGGCCACCCTCCCGAGCAGTACTTC
CDR3: CASSEEVGHPPEQYF
D: NA
size: NA
J: TRBJ2-7
V: TRBV11-2

DNA: TGTGCCAGCAGCAACGTCGACAGATCCTATAATTCACCCCTCCACTTT
CDR3: CASSNVDRSYNSPLHF
D: NA
size: NA
J: TRBJ1-6
V: TRBV7-9

DNA: TGTGCCAGCAGTGAAGAGGGGGGGCCCCAAGAGACCCAGTACTTC
CDR3: CASSEEGGPQETQYF
D: NA
size: NA
J: TRBJ2-5
V: TRBV2

DNA: TGTGCCAGCACGATGGGGAACTCCTATAATTCACCCCTCCACTTT
CDR3: CASTMGNSYNSPLHF
D: NA
size: many
J: TRBJ1-6
V: TRBV6-5

DNA: TGTGCCAGCAGTTTCTTAGCGGGCAGCACAGATACGCAGTATTTT
CDR3: CASSFLAGSTDTQYF
D: TRBD2
size: many
J: TRBJ2-3
V: TRBV27

DNA: TGTGCCAGCAGCTCGACTAGCGCAGATACGCAGTATTTT
CDR3: CASSSTSADTQYF
D: TRBD2
size: few
J: TRBJ2-3
V: TRBV7-2

DNA: TGTGCCAGCTCACCGTCCCTAGATCCAGATACGCAGTATTTT
CDR3: CASSPSLDPDTQYF
D: NA
size: NA
J: TRBJ2-3
V: TRBV18

DNA: TGTGCCAGCAGTCCCGGGGGTGCAGGGGTTTCCTACGAGCAGTACTTC
CDR3: CASSPGGAGVSYEQYF
D: NA
size: many
J: TRBJ2-7
V: TRBV28

DNA: TGTGCCAGCAGTCCTATAACAGGGGAAGTTTCTCAGCCCCAGCATTTT
CDR3: CASSPITGEVSQPQHF
D: TRBD1
size: many
J: TRBJ1-5
V: TRBV28

DNA: TGTGCCAGCAGCTATAGACACGGCAATCAGCCCCAGCATTTT
CDR3: CASSYRHGNQPQHF
D: NA
size: NA
J: TRBJ1-5
V: TRBV3-1

DNA: TGTGCCAGCAGCTCAGGGGGCGCCGTGGGCTACGAGCAGTACTTC
CDR3: CASSSGGAVGYEQYF
D: TRBD1
size: NA
J: TRBJ2-7
V: TRBV12-3/TRBV12-4

DNA: TGCGCCAGCAGCCCTTCCCGACCGACAGGGGGGGATGAAGCTTTCTTT
CDR3: CASSPSRPTGGDEAFF
D: TRBD1
size: many
J: TRBJ1-1
V: TRBV4-3

DNA: TGTGCCAGCAGCAGCTTAAGCGGCACATGGGGCTACACCTTC
CDR3: CASSSLSGTWGYTF
D: NA
size: few
J: TRBJ1-2
V: TRBV9

DNA: TGTGCCAGCAGTTTAGTCGGACAGGGGGCGGATGGCTACACCTTC
CDR3: CASSLVGQGADGYTF
D: TRBD1
size: few
J: TRBJ1-2
V: TRBV12-3/TRBV12-4

DNA: TGTGCCACCAGTGATCCATCCGGGACAGGTTTAACAGATACGCAGTATTTT
CDR3: CATSDPSGTGLTDTQYF
D: TRBD1
size: few
J: TRBJ2-3
V: TRBV24-1

DNA: TGTGCCAGCAGTTACTCTTCGGGGGACAATCAGCCCCAGCATTTT
CDR3: CASSYSSGDNQPQHF
D: NA
size: many
J: TRBJ1-5
V: TRBV6-5

DNA: TGTGCCAGCAGCTGGGCAGGGGGCACCTACAATGAGCAGTTCTTC
CDR3: CASSWAGGTYNEQFF
D: TRBD1
size: few
J: TRBJ2-1
V: TRBV7-2

DNA: TGTGCCAGCACCCGGAATAATTCACCCCTCCACTTT
CDR3: CASTRNNSPLHF
D: NA
size: many
J: TRBJ1-6
V: TRBV5-6

DNA: TGCAGTGCTAGCCGCGACATGAACTATGGCTACACCTTC
CDR3: CSASRDMNYGYTF
D: NA
size: many
J: TRBJ1-2
V: TRBV20-1

DNA: TGCGCCAGCAGCCAAGTGAGCGCTTGGGGCACTGAAGCTTTCTTT
CDR3: CASSQVSAWGTEAFF
D: NA
size: many
J: TRBJ1-1
V: TRBV4-1

DNA: TGTGCCAGCAGCCCCGGACTAGCCCAAGAGACCCAGTACTTC
CDR3: CASSPGLAQETQYF
D: TRBD2
size: NA
J: TRBJ2-5
V: TRBV7-2

DNA: TGTGCCAGCAGCATCCGGGACGAAGAGACCCAGTACTTC
CDR3: CASSIRDEETQYF
D: NA
size: few
J: TRBJ2-5
V: TRBV5-5

DNA: TGTGCCAGCAGTTGGTACGCCGGGGAGACCCAGTACTTC
CDR3: CASSWYAGETQYF
D: NA
size: NA
J: TRBJ2-5
V: TRBV12-3/TRBV12-4

DNA: TGTGCCAGCAGTTTACTCCCCGGGACAGGGGTTTGGCCTGGTTTC
CDR3: CASSLLPGTGVWPGF
D: TRBD1
size: many
J: TRBJ1-2
V: TRBV28

DNA: TGCGCCAGCAGCCAAGATTCAGAAGGGCGTCTAAATGGCTACACCTTC
CDR3: CASSQDSEGRLNGYTF
D: NA
size: few
J: TRBJ1-2
V: TRBV4-3

DNA: TGTGCCAGCAGCTCACACTATGAAGCTTTCTTT
CDR3: CASSSHYEAFF
D: NA
size: few
J: TRBJ1-1
V: TRBV7-9

DNA: TGTGCCAGCAGCCCTCTTGGGGGGGGCTACACAGATACGCAGTATTTT
CDR3: CASSPLGGGYTDTQYF
D: NA
size: many
J: TRBJ2-3
V: TRBV7-2

DNA: TGCAGCGTTGGCCCCCCTGGACGGGGGGGCCGCACCGGGGAGCTGTTTTTT
CDR3: CSVGPPGRGGRTGELFF
D: TRBD2
size: few
J: TRBJ2-2
V: TRBV29-1

DNA: TGTGCCAGCAGTTTCCCGGGATCGAACACCGGGGAGCTGTTTTTT
CDR3: CASSFPGSNTGELFF
D: NA
size: many
J: TRBJ2-2
V: TRBV6-5

DNA: TGCGCCAGCAGCCAGATGCCGGGACTGGGACTTTCACCCCTCCACTTT
CDR3: CASSQMPGLGLSPLHF
D: NA
size: many
J: TRBJ1-6
V: TRBV4-3

DNA: TGTGCCAGCAGTTCCGTACTGACAGCGGTCTCTGGAAACACCATATATTTT
CDR3: CASSSVLTAVSGNTIYF
D: NA
size: NA
J: TRBJ1-3
V: TRBV12-3/TRBV12-4

DNA: TGCGCCAGCAGTCACCGCCTGGACGGAACCCAGCCCCAGCATTTT
CDR3: CASSHRLDGTQPQHF
D: NA
size: few
J: TRBJ1-5
V: TRBV23-1

DNA: TGTGCCAGCAGCTTGCGAGGGGGGTATGCCAACGAGGGAGCTAACTATGGCTACACCTTC
CDR3: CASSLRGGYANEGANYGYTF
D: NA
size: many
J: TRBJ1-2
V: TRBV5-5

DNA: TGTGCCAGCAGTTTGGACAGGGGGCTGCAAAACATTCAGTACTTC
CDR3: CASSLDRGLQNIQYF
D: TRBD1
size: many
J: TRBJ2-4
V: TRBV27

DNA: TGTGCCAGCGCTCCAGGGGACAGGGCCACCGGGGAGCTGTTTTTT
CDR3: CASAPGDRATGELFF
D: TRBD1
size: NA
J: TRBJ2-2
V: TRBV6-5

DNA: TGTGCCAGCAGCCCACCCCCAGGGATCGAGCAGTACTTC
CDR3: CASSPPPGIEQYF
D: NA
size: NA
J: TRBJ2-7
V: TRBV3-1

DNA: TGTGCCAGCAGCTCTAATAGCCAAGATCTTTCACCCCTCCACTTT
CDR3: CASSSNSQDLSPLHF
D: NA
size: NA
J: TRBJ1-6
V: TRBV7-9

DNA: TGTGCCAGCTCACCCTCTGCGGGTGATACGCAGTATTTT
CDR3: CASSPSAGDTQYF
D: NA
size: few
J: TRBJ2-3
V: TRBV18

DNA: TGTGCTAGTGGTTTGGGGACAGAGAACACTGAAGCTTTCTTT
CDR3: CASGLGTENTEAFF
D: NA
size: few
J: TRBJ1-1
V: TRBV12-5

DNA: TGTGCCAGCAGTACCTCACCCGGACAGGGTGGAAAAGAGACCCAGTACTTC
CDR3: CASSTSPGQGGKETQYF
D: TRBD1
size: many
J: TRBJ2-5
V: TRBV6-5

DNA: TGTGCCAGCAGTTTACAGGGGGCTGGTGGCTACACCTTC
CDR3: CASSLQGAGGYTF
D: TRBD1
size: NA
J: TRBJ1-2
V: TRBV28

DNA: TGTGCCAGCTCACCCCCCATGAACACTGAAGCTTTCTTT
CDR3: CASSPPMNTEAFF
D: NA
size: many
J: TRBJ1-1
V: TRBV18

DNA: TGTGCCAGCAGTCAAGGACTTTATCCCCCAAACACTGAAGCTTTCTTT
CDR3: CASSQGLYPPNTEAFF
D: NA
size: many
J: TRBJ1-1
V: TRBV6-6